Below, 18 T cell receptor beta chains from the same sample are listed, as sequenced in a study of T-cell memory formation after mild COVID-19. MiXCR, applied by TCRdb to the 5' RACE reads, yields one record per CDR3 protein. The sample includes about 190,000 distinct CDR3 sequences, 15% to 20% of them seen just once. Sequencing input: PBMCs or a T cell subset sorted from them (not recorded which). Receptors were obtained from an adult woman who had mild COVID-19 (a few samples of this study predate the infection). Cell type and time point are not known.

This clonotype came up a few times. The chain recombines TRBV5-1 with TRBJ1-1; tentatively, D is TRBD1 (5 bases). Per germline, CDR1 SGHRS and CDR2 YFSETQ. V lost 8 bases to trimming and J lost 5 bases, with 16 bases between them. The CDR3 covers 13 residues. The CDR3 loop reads CASQEGRKTEAFF. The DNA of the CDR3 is TGCGCCAGTCAGGAGGGGCGGAAGACTGAAGCTTTCTTT.

The CDR3 nucleotides read TGTGCCACCAGCACCGGGACAGGGGGTTACAATGAGCAGTTCTTC. Translated: CATSTGTGGYNEQFF. The chain is built from TRBV15 and TRBJ2-1, with 11 bases matching TRBD1. This CDR3 spans 15 amino acids. CDR1 and CDR2 (germline): LNHNV, YYDKDF (reference sequence). The V and J ends lost 4 bases and 4 bases, in that order; junction bases with no gene match: 3. Supplemented by reference TRBV15 and TRBJ2-1, the full variable domain reads DAMVIQNPRYQVTQFGKPVTLSCSQTLNHNVMYWYQQKSSQAPKLLFHYYDKDFNNEADTPDNFQSRRPNTSFCFLDIRSPGLGDTAMYLCATSTGTGGYNEQFFGPGTRLTVL.

The CDR3, as DNA: TGTGCCTGGAGGCGCCCATTGAACGGGGAGCTGTTTTTT. Translating gives CAWRRPLNGELFF. This chain uses TRBV30 with TRBJ2-2; no clear D gene. The ends were cut back, 3 bases at V and 7 bases at J, with 12 bases in the middle. From germline, CDR1 is GTSNPN and CDR2 SVGIG (reference sequence). This CDR3 contains 13 residues. Variable domain in full (rest from reference TRBV30 and TRBJ2-2): SQTIHQWPATLVQPVGSPLSLECTVEGTSNPNLYWYRQAAGRGLQLLFYSVGIGQISSEVPQNLSASRPQDRQFILSSKKLLLSDSGFYLCAWRRPLNGELFFGEGSRLTVL.

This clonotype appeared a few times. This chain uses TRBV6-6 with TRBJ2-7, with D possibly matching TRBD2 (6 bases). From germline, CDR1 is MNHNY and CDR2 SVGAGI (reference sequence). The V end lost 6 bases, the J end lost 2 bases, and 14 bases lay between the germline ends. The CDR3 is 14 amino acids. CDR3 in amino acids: CASRPGTGAYEQYF. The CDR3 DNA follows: TGTGCCAGCAGGCCCGGGACGGGGGCCTACGAGCAGTACTTC.

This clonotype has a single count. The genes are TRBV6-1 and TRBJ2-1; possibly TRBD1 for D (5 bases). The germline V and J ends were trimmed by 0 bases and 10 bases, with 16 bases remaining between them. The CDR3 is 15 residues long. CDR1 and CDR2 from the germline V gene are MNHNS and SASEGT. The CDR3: CASSEAQVGYREQFF. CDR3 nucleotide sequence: TGTGCCAGCAGTGAAGCGCAAGTGGGGTACAGGGAGCAGTTCTTC.

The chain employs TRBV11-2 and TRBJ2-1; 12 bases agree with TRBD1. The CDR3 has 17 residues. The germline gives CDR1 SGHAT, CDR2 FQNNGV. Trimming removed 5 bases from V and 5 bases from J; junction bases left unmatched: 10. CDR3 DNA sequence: TGTGCCAGCAGCCCAGGCGGGACAGGGGGCGCCCACAATGAGCAGTTCTTC. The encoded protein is CASSPGGTGGAHNEQFF.

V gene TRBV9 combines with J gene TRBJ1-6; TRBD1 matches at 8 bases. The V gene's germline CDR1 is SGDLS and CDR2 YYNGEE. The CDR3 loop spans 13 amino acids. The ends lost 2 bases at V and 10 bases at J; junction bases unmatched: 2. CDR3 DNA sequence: TGTGCCAGCAGCGTGTCAGGGGGCTCACCCCTCCACTTT. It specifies CASSVSGGSPLHF.

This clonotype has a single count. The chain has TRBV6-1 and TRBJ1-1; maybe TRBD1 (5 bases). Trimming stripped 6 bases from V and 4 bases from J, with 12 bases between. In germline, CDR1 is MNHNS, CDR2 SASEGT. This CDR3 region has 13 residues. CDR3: CASSRGGGTEAFF. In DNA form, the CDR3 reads TGTGCCAGCAGCCGCGGGGGGGGCACTGAAGCTTTCTTT.

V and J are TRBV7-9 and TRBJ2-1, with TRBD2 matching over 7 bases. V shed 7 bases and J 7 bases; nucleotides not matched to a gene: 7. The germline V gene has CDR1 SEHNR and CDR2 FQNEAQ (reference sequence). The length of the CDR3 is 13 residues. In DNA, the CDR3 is TGTGCCAGCACCCGGGGAGGGGAGAATGAGCAGTTCTTC. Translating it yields CASTRGGENEQFF.

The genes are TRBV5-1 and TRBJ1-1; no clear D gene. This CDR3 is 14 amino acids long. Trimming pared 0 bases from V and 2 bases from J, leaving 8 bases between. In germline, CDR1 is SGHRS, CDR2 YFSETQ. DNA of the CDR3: TGCGCCAGCAGCTTGGCGCAGGCCAACACTGAAGCTTTCTTT. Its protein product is CASSLAQANTEAFF. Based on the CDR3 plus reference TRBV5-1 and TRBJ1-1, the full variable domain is KAGVTQTPRYLIKTRGQQVTLSCSPISGHRSVSWYQQTPGQGLQFLFEYFSETQRNKGNFPGRFSGRQFSNSRSEMNVSTLELGDSALYLCASSLAQANTEAFFGQGTRLTVV.

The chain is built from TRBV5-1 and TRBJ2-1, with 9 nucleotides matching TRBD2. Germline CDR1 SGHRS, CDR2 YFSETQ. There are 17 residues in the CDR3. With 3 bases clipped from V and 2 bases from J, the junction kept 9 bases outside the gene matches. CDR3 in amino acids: CASSWTRLAGAYNEQFF. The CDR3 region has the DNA TGCGCCAGCAGCTGGACCCGATTAGCGGGGGCCTACAATGAGCAGTTCTTC.

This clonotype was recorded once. CDR3 in amino acids: CASSLVAGIDGYTF. CDR3 bases: TGCGCCAGCAGCTTGGTCGCGGGGATAGATGGCTACACCTTC. This chain links TRBV5-1 with TRBJ1-2; D remains unclear. The CDR3 runs 14 residues. Germline V CDR1 and CDR2: SGHRS, YFSETQ. The germline V and J ends were trimmed by 0 bases and 6 bases, with 12 bases remaining between them.

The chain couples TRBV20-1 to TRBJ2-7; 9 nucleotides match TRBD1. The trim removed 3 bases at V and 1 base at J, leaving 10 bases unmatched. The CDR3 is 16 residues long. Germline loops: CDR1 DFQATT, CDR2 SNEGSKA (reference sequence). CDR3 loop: CSASHPPGQGSYEQYF. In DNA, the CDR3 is TGCAGTGCTAGCCATCCTCCGGGACAGGGATCCTACGAGCAGTACTTC.

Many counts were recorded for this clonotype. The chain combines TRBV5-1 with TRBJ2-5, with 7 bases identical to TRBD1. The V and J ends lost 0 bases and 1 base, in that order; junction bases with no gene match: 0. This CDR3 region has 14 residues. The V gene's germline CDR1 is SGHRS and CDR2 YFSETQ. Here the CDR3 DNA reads TGCGCCAGCAGCTTGGGGGACAGCCAAGAGACCCAGTACTTC. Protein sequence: CASSLGDSQETQYF.

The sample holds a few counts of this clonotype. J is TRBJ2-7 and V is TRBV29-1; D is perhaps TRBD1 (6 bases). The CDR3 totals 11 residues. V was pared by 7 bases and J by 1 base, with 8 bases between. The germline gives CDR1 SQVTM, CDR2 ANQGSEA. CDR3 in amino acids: CSARGSYEQYF. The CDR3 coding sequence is TGCAGCGCAAGGGGGTCCTACGAGCAGTACTTC.

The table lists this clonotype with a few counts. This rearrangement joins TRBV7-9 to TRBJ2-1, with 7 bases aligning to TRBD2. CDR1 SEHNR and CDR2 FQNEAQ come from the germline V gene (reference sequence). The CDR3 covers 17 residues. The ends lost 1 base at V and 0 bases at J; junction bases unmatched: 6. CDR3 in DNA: TGTGCCAGCAGCTTAGGGGTCAGGGAGGGCTCCTACAATGAGCAGTTCTTC. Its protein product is CASSLGVREGSYNEQFF.

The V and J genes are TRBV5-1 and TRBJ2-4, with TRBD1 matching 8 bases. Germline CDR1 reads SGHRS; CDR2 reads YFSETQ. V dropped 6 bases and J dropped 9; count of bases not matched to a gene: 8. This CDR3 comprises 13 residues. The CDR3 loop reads CASTGDRGGIQYF. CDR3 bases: TGCGCCAGCACCGGAGACAGGGGAGGCATTCAGTACTTC.

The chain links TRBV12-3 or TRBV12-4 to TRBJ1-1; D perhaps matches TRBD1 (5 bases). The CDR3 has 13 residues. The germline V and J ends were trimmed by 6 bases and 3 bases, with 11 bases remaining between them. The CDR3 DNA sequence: TGTGCCAGCAGGGCCGGGGGGTACACTGAAGCTTTCTTT. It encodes CASRAGGYTEAFF.